The 16 T cell receptor beta chains below all came from one sample that was sequenced in a study of shared clonotypes between healthy human individuals (dated by TCRdb to 2020 to 2022). The library relied on the immunoSEQ multiplex PCR assay. The table comes from immuneACCESS by way of TCRdb, which keeps in-frame sequences with V and J called. Part of the clones is missing from these tables; in studies checked, under half for an unresolved V gene and the rest for unknown reasons. The sample data list roughly 2.5 million clones, and roughly nine tenths of these were observed just once. Of the sample, over 0.12% falls within the top ten clones. Material for sequencing was naive CD4+ T cells sorted from blood. The sample's cell subset or site label, decoded: CD45RA+ positively selected. The source is a man aged 18 to 30 in good health.

V gene TRBV9 combines with J gene TRBJ2-7, with D possibly being TRBD1 or TRBD2 (6 bases each). The V gene's germline CDR1 is SGDLS and CDR2 YYNGEE. V lost 2 bases and J lost 3, with 12 bases in between. The CDR3 totals 14 residues. In nucleotides, the CDR3 is TGTGCCAGCAGCGTGGGGGGCACTGGCTACGAGCAGTACTTC. Protein: CASSVGGTGYEQYF.

The gene calls are TRBV28 and TRBJ2-3; D call uncertain. V was clipped by 5 bases and J by 1 base, with 13 bases between them. CDR1 MDHEN and CDR2 SYDVKM come from the germline V gene. CDR3 size: 15 residues. Here the CDR3 DNA reads TGTGCCAGCAGTCCGTCTTTCCGGGGCACAGATACGCAGTATTTT. It translates to CASSPSFRGTDTQYF.

V usage is TRBV10-3 and J usage is TRBJ2-2, with TRBD2 matching 7 bases. This CDR3 contains 16 residues. Germline CDR1 and CDR2: ENHRY and SYGVKD. Germline trimming cut 1 base from V and 6 bases from J; bases unmatched to any gene: 8. The CDR3 DNA follows: TGTGCCATCAGTGAGTTGGGCGGGAGCGCCCCCGGGGAGCTGTTTTTT. This codes for CAISELGGSAPGELFF.

The genes are TRBV9 and TRBJ2-5; D is tentatively TRBD1 or TRBD2 (6 bases each). The CDR3 loop spans 16 amino acids. Looked up from germline, CDR1 is SGDLS and CDR2 is YYNGEE. Trimming left V 0 bases short and J 5 bases short, with 17 bases between. The CDR3 region has the DNA TGTGCCAGCAGCGTAGATTCGGGTAGAGGGGGGGAGACCCAGTACTTC. The encoded protein is CASSVDSGRGGETQYF. Using reference TRBV9 and TRBJ2-5 for the parts outside the CDR3, the full variable domain is DSGVTQTPKHLITATGQRVTLRCSPRSGDLSVYWYQQSLDQGLQFLIQYYNGEERAKGNILERFSAQQFPDLHSELNLSSLELGDSALYFCASSVDSGRGGETQYFGPGTRLLVL.

The chain is built from TRBV11-2 and TRBJ2-6; D ambiguous. Germline V gives CDR1 SGHAT, CDR2 FQNNGV. This CDR3 has 16 amino acids. Trimming pared 4 bases from V and 0 bases from J, leaving 10 bases between. Here the CDR3 DNA reads TGTGCCAGCAGCTCAATGGGGATCTCTGGGGCCAACGTCCTGACTTTC. Translation: CASSSMGISGANVLTF.

Notes on this clone: This CDR3 is also generated by other DNA sequences in the sample. The chain employs TRBV5-1 and TRBJ2-5; D is possibly TRBD1 (6 bases). The V gene's germline CDR1 is SGHRS and CDR2 YFSETQ. The CDR3 has 14 amino acids. Deletions cut 1 base from V and 2 bases from J, with 9 bases between. In DNA form, the CDR3 reads TGCGCCAGCAGCTTGACAGGGTTACAAGAGACCCAGTACTTC. It specifies CASSLTGLQETQYF.

About this clone: This sample includes further DNA sequences coding for the same CDR3. The V and J genes are TRBV9 and TRBJ2-1, with a tentative D call TRBD2 (6 bases). Per the germline V gene, CDR1 is SGDLS and CDR2 is YYNGEE. The CDR3 is 15 amino acids. Between the trimmed V and J ends, which lost 3 bases and 0 bases, there was a span of 10 bases. CDR3 sequence (DNA): TGTGCCAGCAGCGCCGACGGGAGCTCCTACAATGAGCAGTTCTTC. It yields the protein CASSADGSSYNEQFF.

This chain uses TRBV2 with TRBJ2-3, with 9 bases matching TRBD2. V lost 4 bases and J lost 5; bases outside the gene matches: 7. The length of the CDR3 is 15 residues. The germline CDR1 and CDR2 sequences are SNHLY and FYNNEI. The CDR3 loop reads CASSVAAGGGDTQYF. CDR3 coding DNA: TGTGCCAGCAGTGTGGCAGCGGGGGGAGGAGATACGCAGTATTTT.

The V call is TRBV28, the J call TRBJ2-3; D is uncertain. Looked up from germline, CDR1 is MDHEN and CDR2 is SYDVKM. Between the trimmed V and J ends, which lost 5 bases and 6 bases, there was a span of 9 bases. CDR3 size: 12 residues. CDR3 in amino acids: CASSPRWDTQYF. CDR3 bases: TGTGCCAGCAGTCCCCGCTGGGATACGCAGTATTTT.

The chain couples TRBV13 to TRBJ2-2, with D unresolved. The V and J ends lost 5 bases and 6 bases respectively, with 10 bases between them. CDR3 size: 13 residues. The V gene's germline CDR1 is PRHDT and CDR2 FYEKMQ (reference sequence). In DNA, the CDR3 is TGTGCCAGCAGCCGAAGGGTGTCCGGGGAGCTGTTTTTT. It specifies CASSRRVSGELFF. The variable domain in full, completed from reference TRBV13 and TRBJ2-2, reads AAGVIQSPRHLIKEKRETATLKCYPIPRHDTVYWYQQGPGQDPQFLISFYEKMQSDKGSIPDRFSAQQFSDYHSELNMSSLELGDSALYFCASSRRVSGELFFGEGSRLTVL.

Concerning this clone: Different DNA sequences within this sample yield the same CDR3. The chain uses TRBV5-1 and TRBJ2-3; either TRBD1 or TRBD2 may fit D (5 bases each). V lost 2 bases and J 1 base, leaving 11 bases between the germline ends. CDR3 size: 15 residues. CDR1 SGHRS and CDR2 YFSETQ come from the germline V gene. CDR3 sequence: CASSFSGRGTDTQYF. The CDR3 nucleotides read TGCGCCAGCAGCTTTTCGGGGCGGGGCACAGATACGCAGTATTTT. Full variable domain (missing parts from reference TRBV5-1 and TRBJ2-3): KAGVTQTPRYLIKTRGQQVTLSCSPISGHRSVSWYQQTPGQGLQFLFEYFSETQRNKGNFPGRFSGRQFSNSRSEMNVSTLELGDSALYLCASSFSGRGTDTQYFGPGTRLTVL.

The chain links TRBV19 to TRBJ1-6; 8 nucleotides line up with TRBD1. Germline CDR1 LNHDA, CDR2 SQIVND (reference sequence). This CDR3 contains 14 residues. Unmatched junction bases numbered 2, after V lost 3 bases and J lost 7 bases. The CDR3 coding sequence is TGTGCCAGTAGTATGGACAGGGCGAATTCACCCCTCCACTTT. The encoded protein is CASSMDRANSPLHF.

The chain joins TRBV19 to TRBJ1-3; 7 bases align to TRBD1. Unmatched junction bases numbered 4, after V lost 5 bases and J lost 3 bases. The CDR3 has 14 residues. Germline CDR1 reads LNHDA; CDR2 reads SQIVND (reference sequence). The CDR3 loop is CASSLRTGGNTIYF. The CDR3 nucleotides read TGTGCCAGTAGTCTCCGGACAGGTGGAAACACCATATATTTT.

The V and J genes are TRBV6-1 and TRBJ1-1; 10 bases agree with TRBD1. The CDR3 has 16 residues. The V gene's germline CDR1 is MNHNS and CDR2 SASEGT. V lost 3 bases and J lost 4; bases outside the gene matches: 8. The DNA of the CDR3 is TGTGCCAGCAGTGACGGACAGGGGGGGGCTCGCACTGAAGCTTTCTTT. Amino acid sequence: CASSDGQGGARTEAFF.

V gene TRBV11-2 combines with J gene TRBJ2-6; TRBD1 agrees at 8 bases. The CDR3 spans 17 residues. Germline CDR1 SGHAT, CDR2 FQNNGV. With 5 bases clipped from V and 0 bases from J, the junction kept 6 bases outside the gene matches. DNA for the CDR3: TGTGCCAGCAGCATTACAGGGGGTAGCTCTGGGGCCAACGTCCTGACTTTC. Translated, it gives CASSITGGSSGANVLTF.

J is TRBJ2-3 and V is TRBV12-2; the table's D call, TRBD2, has no DNA check behind it. TRBV12-2 is a known pseudogene. This CDR3 has 16 residues. The DNA of the CDR3 is TGTGCAAGTCGTCGAACCAGCGAGTCTAGCACAGATACGCAGTATTTT. This encodes CASRRTSESSTDTQYF.